This T cell receptor (beta chain) is drawn from a study of blood T cell repertoires in COVID-19 (dated by TCRdb to the early 2020s). The study in broad terms: Samples covering the acute and convalescent phases of COVID-19 were provided by collaborators in the United States, Italy and Spain. The repertoires were released in a freely available public database intended as a resource for research on the immune response to SARS-CoV-2. Subjects who had been exposed to COVID-19, were actively infected with it, or had recovered from it provided the deeply sampled blood TCRbeta repertoires that made up the dataset. HLA class I and class II types, where available, came from metadata supplied by the sample provider rather than from assay-based typing. Sample metadata almost always included a de-identified subject ID, COVID-19 status, age in years and sex. The samples were drawn from the first 160 participants of the ongoing ImmuneRACE study and from over a thousand subjects provided by 6 global collaborators. The material from the prospective study consisted of cDNA or gDNA derived from T cells, B-cell-depleted T cells, or PBMCs. The study at large found these results: The amount of clinical and demographic metadata varied by source and participant and was provided uncurated.

Regarding this clone: The target of this receptor is not known. One base away there is no much larger clone; base qualities are not given.

Collaborating institutions collected whole blood in K2EDTA tubes following their own protocols. For TCRbeta analysis, collaborator samples were shipped as frozen whole blood, as isolated PBMCs, or as DNA extracted from either sample type. TCRbeta CDR3 regions were amplified from genomic DNA by means of the immunoSEQ Assay, a bias-controlled multiplex PCR. Per the source publication's procedure: The number of nucleated cells in each sample was estimated by amplification of reference gene primers within the assay. Sequence reads were collapsed and filtered to measure the absolute abundance of every unique TCRbeta CDR3 rearrangement. For each sample, productive Simpson clonality was calculated as the square root of Simpson's diversity index across productive rearrangements. This is the immuneACCESS table as TCRdb keeps it, with only in-frame sequences that have V and J called. A part of the clones is gone; compared with another copy, unresolved V genes explain less than half, and the rest is unexplained. The V and J calls and clone size are taken from that table; D and trimming were inferred from the DNA. The sample table contains just over 150,000 clones; only one count was recorded for roughly 82% of them. Around 9.8% of the sample is held by the ten biggest clonotypes.

CDR1 and CDR2, per the germline V gene, are SGHRS and YFSETQ. V is cut by 1 base and J by 0 bases, and the space between the germline ends is 11 bases. The CDR3 runs 16 amino acids, cysteine and phenylalanine included. Kept here is only the CDR3 DNA, which spans 48 bases and is read in frame from base 1. Sequenced input: peripheral blood. The chain is made from TRBV5-1 and TRBJ2-1, with TRBD2 tentatively as D gene (6 bases match). The sequence came from a woman between 50 and 59 years old with acute or convalescent COVID-19. The CDR3 region reads CASSLFSGSSYNEQFF. The nucleotide sequence is given as TGCGCCAGCAGCTTGTTCTCCGGGAGCTCCTACAATGAGCAGTTCTTC.